The 21 T cell receptor beta chains reported below all come from one sample, sequenced in a study of somatic mutations in T cells in chronic GVHD. Repertoires were generated with immunoSEQ multiplex PCR, while TCRdb's copy carries only in-frame clones and drops some. The table has about 14,000 clones, around four fifths seen once. Material for sequencing was Vbeta20-negative CD4+ T cells from blood. The receptors derive from a male patient aged 45-59 years with chronic graft-versus-host disease. Some T cells may trace back to the graft donor.

The chain uses TRBV7-8 and TRBJ2-7; the match to TRBD2 covers 13 bases. Losses at the gene ends were 2 bases for V and 5 bases for J; bases not matched to a gene: 9. CDR1 is SGHVS and CDR2 is FQNEAQ in the germline V gene. The CDR3 loop spans 17 amino acids. The CDR3: CASSLIGGLAGVHEQYF. The DNA for the CDR3 is TGTGCCAGCAGCTTAATTGGTGGACTAGCGGGAGTCCACGAGCAGTACTTC.

This sequence joins TRBV7-9 and TRBJ1-3; D is possibly TRBD1 (5 bases). This CDR3 has 16 amino acids. Germline loops: CDR1 SEHNR, CDR2 FQNEAQ (reference sequence). The ends were cut back, 0 bases at V and 0 bases at J, with 9 bases in the middle. CDR3: CASSLAKGNSGNTIYF. CDR3 bases: TGTGCCAGCAGCTTAGCGAAGGGGAACTCTGGAAACACCATATATTTT.

The rearrangement uses TRBV2 and TRBJ1-2; D perhaps matches TRBD1 (5 bases). Trimming cost V 6 bases and J 3 bases, with 11 bases left between them. CDR1 SNHLY and CDR2 FYNNEI come from the germline V gene. This CDR3 is built from 13 residues. The CDR3 DNA sequence: TGTGCCAGCAGCTCGACAGCGCACTATGGCTACACCTTC. It specifies CASSSTAHYGYTF.

This sequence joins TRBV7-2 and TRBJ2-3; possibly TRBD2 for D (6 bases). CDR1 and CDR2 from the germline V gene are SGHTA and FQGNSA. V was shortened by 1 base and J by 4 bases, with 9 bases between the two germline ends. The length of the CDR3 is 14 residues. CDR3: CASSLVRESDTQYF. CDR3 DNA: TGTGCCAGCAGCTTAGTACGGGAGTCAGATACGCAGTATTTT.

The rearrangement links TRBV29-1 to TRBJ2-7; TRBD2 agrees at 12 bases. Germline CDR1 SQVTM, CDR2 ANQGSEA. The CDR3 runs to 13 residues. V lost 7 bases to trimming and J lost 9 bases; unmatched junction nucleotides: 10. The CDR3: CSALTSGGMGQYF. The CDR3 DNA sequence: TGCAGCGCCCTGACTAGCGGGGGTATGGGGCAGTACTTC.

The J gene is TRBJ2-1, the V gene TRBV14, with 9 bases matching TRBD1. V trimming: 4 bases; J trimming: 1 base; junction bases outside the gene matches: 2. Germline assignment: CDR1 SGHDN and CDR2 FVKESK. The CDR3 totals 15 residues. CDR3 coding DNA: TGTGCCAGCAGCCCGACAGGGGGTTCCTACAATGAGCAGTTCTTC. This translates into CASSPTGGSYNEQFF.

J is TRBJ2-7 and V is TRBV4-1; 8 bases fit TRBD2. Germline V gives CDR1 MGHRA, CDR2 YSYEKL. This CDR3 is 17 amino acids long. V gave up 4 bases and J gave up 4 bases; unmatched junction bases: 15. The chain's CDR3 is CASSLVIAGHNFYEQYF. Here the CDR3 DNA reads TGCGCCAGCAGCCTGGTGATAGCGGGGCATAATTTTTACGAGCAGTACTTC.

The chain couples TRBV10-1 to TRBJ2-3; possibly TRBD1 for D (6 bases). This CDR3 is 14 amino acids long. The V gene lost 3 bases and the J gene lost 6 bases, with 13 bases spanning the gap. Germline V gene lookup returns CDR1 WNHNN and CDR2 SYGVQD (reference sequence). The CDR3 bases are TGCGCCAGCAGTGAAGGGCAGGGGTTGGATACGCAGTATTTT. It translates to CASSEGQGLDTQYF.

This clone was seen a handful of times. V is TRBV4-3 and J is TRBJ1-1; the match to TRBD1 covers 9 bases. The CDR3 is made up of 14 amino acids. Germline CDR1 reads LGHNA; CDR2 reads YSLEER. Unmatched junction bases numbered 5, after V lost 1 base and J lost 8 bases. In DNA, the CDR3 is TGCGCCAGCAGCCAAGGGGGCGGGACAGGGGAAGCTTTCTTT. This gives the protein CASSQGGGTGEAFF.

The rearrangement links TRBV2 to TRBJ1-2; D gene uncertain. Germline values: CDR1 SNHLY, CDR2 FYNNEI. CDR3 size: 12 residues. Trimming removed 4 bases from V and 5 bases from J, with 8 bases in between. CDR3 in DNA: TGTGCCAGCAGTGGCGACATTTATGGCTACACCTTC. As protein: CASSGDIYGYTF.

The chain combines TRBV2 with TRBJ2-2, with 10 bases aligning to TRBD2. J was trimmed by 7 bases and V by 6 bases; bases with no gene match: 8. The germline CDR1 and CDR2 sequences are SNHLY and FYNNEI. This CDR3 is built from 15 residues. Here the CDR3 reads CASRVAGGRGGELFF. The CDR3 nucleotides read TGTGCCAGCAGGGTAGCGGGGGGCCGTGGCGGGGAGCTGTTTTTT. The whole variable domain, remainder taken from reference TRBV2 and TRBJ2-2, is EPEVTQTPSHQVTQMGQEVILRCVPISNHLYFYWYRQILGQKVEFLVSFYNNEISEKSEIFDDQFSVERPDGSNFTLKIRSTKLEDSAMYFCASRVAGGRGGELFFGEGSRLTVL.

The rearrangement joins TRBV10-3 to TRBJ2-3; TRBD2 agrees at 7 bases. Germline trimming cut 5 bases from V and 3 bases from J; bases unmatched to any gene: 14. Germline CDR1 ENHRY, CDR2 SYGVKD. CDR3 length: 17 amino acids. CDR3 loop: CAISRTVKSGKTDTQYF. DNA for the CDR3: TGTGCCATCAGTAGAACCGTCAAAAGCGGGAAGACAGATACGCAGTATTTT.

The J gene is TRBJ2-1, the V gene TRBV7-6; tentatively, D is TRBD2 (5 bases). Trimming took off 2 bases at V and 2 bases at J, with 7 bases between the two ends. Germline loops: CDR1 SGHVS, CDR2 FNYEAQ. The length of the CDR3 is 14 residues. The CDR3 DNA reads TGTGCCAGCAGCTTAACTAGGGCCTACAATGAGCAGTTCTTC. It translates to CASSLTRAYNEQFF.

This chain links TRBV7-2 with TRBJ2-7, with D tentatively TRBD1 (6 bases). V lost 5 bases, J lost 2 bases, and 16 bases lay in between. CDR3 length: 15 amino acids. Germline assignment: CDR1 SGHTA and CDR2 FQGNSA. This CDR3 reads CASSRQGQVAYEQYF. CDR3 DNA: TGTGCCAGCAGCCGGCAGGGGCAGGTTGCCTACGAGCAGTACTTC.

V usage is TRBV14 and J usage is TRBJ2-5; D remains unclear. Trimming removed 3 bases from V and 5 bases from J, with 7 bases in between. The CDR3 extends over 12 amino acids. The germline V gene encodes CDR1 SGHDN and CDR2 FVKESK. CDR3 DNA: TGTGCCAGCAGCCAGAACATGGAGACCCAGTACTTC. Its protein product is CASSQNMETQYF.

The chain uses TRBV6-1 and TRBJ2-7, with no clear D. CDR3 length equals 11 residues. The germline gives CDR1 MNHNS, CDR2 SASEGT. V was pared by 7 bases and J by 4 bases, with 8 bases between. CDR3 nucleotides: TGTGCCAGCACCGAGAGGTACGAGCAGTACTTC. Amino acids: CASTERYEQYF.

This clone was observed a handful of times. The J gene is TRBJ1-2, the V gene TRBV15, with D maybe TRBD1 (6 bases). Trimming stripped 4 bases from V and 6 bases from J, with 15 bases between. The CDR3 covers 14 residues. CDR1 is LNHNV and CDR2 is YYDKDF in the germline V gene (reference sequence). CDR3 sequence reads: CATSTRTSGDGYTF. The DNA of the CDR3 is TGTGCCACCAGCACTCGCACATCAGGGGATGGCTACACCTTC.

The chain couples TRBV11-2 to TRBJ2-7, with D tentatively TRBD2 (6 bases). Between the trimmed V and J ends, which lost 5 bases and 0 bases, there was a span of 17 bases. The CDR3 loop spans 16 amino acids. CDR1 and CDR2 from the germline V gene are SGHAT and FQNNGV. CDR3 protein: CASSDPPTDYSYEQYF. The CDR3 coding sequence is TGTGCCAGCAGCGACCCACCGACGGACTACTCCTACGAGCAGTACTTC.

The V call is TRBV27, the J call TRBJ2-5, with D unresolved. The CDR3 has 14 residues. CDR1 is MNHEY and CDR2 is SMNVEV in the germline V gene (reference sequence). V was trimmed by 0 bases and J by 2 bases, leaving 7 bases between them. The CDR3 DNA sequence: TGTGCCAGCAGTTTATCTAGATTTCAAGAGACCCAGTACTTC. Its translation: CASSLSRFQETQYF.

The V call is TRBV9, the J call TRBJ1-3, with D possibly being TRBD1 (5 bases). Germline values: CDR1 SGDLS, CDR2 YYNGEE. CDR3 length: 15 residues. The ends were cut back, 0 bases at V and 5 bases at J, with 12 bases in the middle. CDR3: CASSVDSGSRNTIYF. The CDR3, as DNA: TGTGCCAGCAGCGTAGATTCAGGGTCTCGAAACACCATATATTTT. Looking up the rest from reference TRBV9 and TRBJ1-3 gives the full variable domain: DSGVTQTPKHLITATGQRVTLRCSPRSGDLSVYWYQQSLDQGLQFLIQYYNGEERAKGNILERFSAQQFPDLHSELNLSSLELGDSALYFCASSVDSGSRNTIYFGEGSWLTVV.

The chain is built from TRBV2 and TRBJ2-1, with 10 bases that match TRBD1. The CDR3 spans 16 residues. The germline V gene has CDR1 SNHLY and CDR2 FYNNEI. The trim removed 6 bases at V and 8 bases at J, leaving 13 bases unmatched. CDR3 in amino acids: CASRTETGGVFDEQFF. CDR3 nucleotide sequence: TGTGCCAGCAGGACCGAGACAGGGGGCGTTTTCGATGAGCAGTTCTTC.